This TCR beta chain was sequenced in a study of a mutant IDH1 vaccine in newly diagnosed glioma. Study context: Therapy received beforehand was radiotherapy, temozolomide, or both, with most patients given both. V12 came at week 35, V13 at week 47.

To note about this clone: Its antigen is not known.

The CDR3 spans 14 residues. Germline loops: CDR1 LNHDA, CDR2 SQIVND (reference sequence). V was clipped by 5 bases and J by 6 bases, with 15 bases between them. The protocol was immunoSEQ multiplex PCR, while the TCRdb copy is restricted to in-frame clones and leaves out a portion. Here the sample spans more than 30,000 clones, approximately 89% being singletons. Time point denoted: week 47, end of study. All doses held 300 ug of mutant IDH1 20-mer peptide, with topical imiquimod. This sample comprised PBMCs, obtained from a glioma patient whose treatment included an IDH1 peptide vaccine. The receptor's source is a man aged 35 to 55 with glioma. This rearrangement joins TRBV19 to TRBJ2-3; D is possibly TRBD1 or TRBD2 (6 bases each). CDR3: CASSLNRDFDTQYF. CDR3 DNA: TGTGCCAGTAGTCTTAACAGGGACTTTGATACGCAGTATTTT.